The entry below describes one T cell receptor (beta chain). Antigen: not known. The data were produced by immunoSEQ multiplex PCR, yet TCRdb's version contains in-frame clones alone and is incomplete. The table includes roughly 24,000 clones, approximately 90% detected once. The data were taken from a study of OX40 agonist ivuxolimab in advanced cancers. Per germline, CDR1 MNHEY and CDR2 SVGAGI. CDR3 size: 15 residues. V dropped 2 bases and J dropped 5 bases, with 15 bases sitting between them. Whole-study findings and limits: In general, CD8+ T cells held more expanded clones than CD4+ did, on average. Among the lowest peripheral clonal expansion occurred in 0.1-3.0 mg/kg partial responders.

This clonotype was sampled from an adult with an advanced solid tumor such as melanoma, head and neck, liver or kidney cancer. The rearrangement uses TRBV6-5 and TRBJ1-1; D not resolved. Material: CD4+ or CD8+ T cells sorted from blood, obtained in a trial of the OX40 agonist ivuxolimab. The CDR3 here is CASSYPREGRTEAFF. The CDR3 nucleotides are TGTGCCAGCAGTTACCCGAGGGAGGGTAGGACTGAAGCTTTCTTT.